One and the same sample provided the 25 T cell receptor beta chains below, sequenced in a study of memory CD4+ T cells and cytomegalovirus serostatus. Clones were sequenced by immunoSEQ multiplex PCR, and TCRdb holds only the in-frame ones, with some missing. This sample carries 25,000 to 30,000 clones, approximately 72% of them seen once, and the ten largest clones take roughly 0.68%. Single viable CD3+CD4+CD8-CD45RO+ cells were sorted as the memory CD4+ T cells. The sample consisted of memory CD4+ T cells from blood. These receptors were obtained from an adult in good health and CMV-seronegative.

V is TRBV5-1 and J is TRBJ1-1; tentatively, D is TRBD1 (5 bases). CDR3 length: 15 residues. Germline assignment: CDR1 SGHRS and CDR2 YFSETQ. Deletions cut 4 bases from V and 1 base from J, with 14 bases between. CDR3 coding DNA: TGCGCCAGCAGCACGCAGGCAAGGGGGAACACTGAAGCTTTCTTT. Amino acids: CASSTQARGNTEAFF.

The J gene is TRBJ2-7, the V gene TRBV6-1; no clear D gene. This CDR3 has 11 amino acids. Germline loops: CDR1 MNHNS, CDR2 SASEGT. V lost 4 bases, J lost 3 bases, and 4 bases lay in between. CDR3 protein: CASSGLYEQYF. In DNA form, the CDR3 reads TGTGCCAGCAGTGGCCTCTACGAGCAGTACTTC.

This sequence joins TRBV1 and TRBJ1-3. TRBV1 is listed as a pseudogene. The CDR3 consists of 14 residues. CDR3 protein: CTSSQNKWRDTIYF. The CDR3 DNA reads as TGCACCAGCAGCCAAAATAAATGGAGGGACACCATATATTTT.

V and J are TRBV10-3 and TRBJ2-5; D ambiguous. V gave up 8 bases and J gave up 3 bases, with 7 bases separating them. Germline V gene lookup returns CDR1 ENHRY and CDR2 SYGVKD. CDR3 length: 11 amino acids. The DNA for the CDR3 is TGTGCCATCGGTCAGGAAGAGACCCAGTACTTC. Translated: CAIGQEETQYF.

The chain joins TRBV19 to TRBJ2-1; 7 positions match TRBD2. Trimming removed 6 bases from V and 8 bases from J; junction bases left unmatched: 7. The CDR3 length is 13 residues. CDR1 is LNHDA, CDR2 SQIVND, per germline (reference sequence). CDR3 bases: TGTGCCAGTAGATCTAGTCTAGCGGATGAGCAGTTCTTC. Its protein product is CASRSSLADEQFF.

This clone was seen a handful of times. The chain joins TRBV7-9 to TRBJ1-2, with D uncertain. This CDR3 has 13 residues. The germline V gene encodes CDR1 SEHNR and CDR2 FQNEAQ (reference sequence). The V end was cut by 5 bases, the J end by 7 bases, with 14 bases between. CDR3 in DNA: TGTGCCAGCAGCCCAGCCTACGACATTGGCTACACCTTC. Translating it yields CASSPAYDIGYTF.

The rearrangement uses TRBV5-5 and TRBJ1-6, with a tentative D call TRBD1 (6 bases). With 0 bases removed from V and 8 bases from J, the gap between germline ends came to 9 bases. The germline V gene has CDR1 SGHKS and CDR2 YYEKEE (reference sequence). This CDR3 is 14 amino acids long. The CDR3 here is CASSLAGADSPLHF. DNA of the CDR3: TGTGCCAGCAGCTTGGCAGGGGCAGATTCACCCCTCCACTTT.

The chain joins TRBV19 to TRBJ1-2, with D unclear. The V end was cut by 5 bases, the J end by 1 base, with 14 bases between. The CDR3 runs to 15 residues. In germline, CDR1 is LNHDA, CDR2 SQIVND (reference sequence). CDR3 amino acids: CASSGRTELNYGYTF. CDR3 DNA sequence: TGTGCCAGTAGTGGACGAACAGAGCTTAACTATGGCTACACCTTC.

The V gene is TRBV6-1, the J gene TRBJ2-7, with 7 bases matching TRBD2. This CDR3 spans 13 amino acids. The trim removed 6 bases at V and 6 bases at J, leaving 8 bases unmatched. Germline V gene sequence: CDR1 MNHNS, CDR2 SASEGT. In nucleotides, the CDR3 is TGTGCCAGCAGGGACCGGGGGAGGGCCGAGCAGTACTTC. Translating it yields CASRDRGRAEQYF.

The CDR3 loop reads CSVAVTSAKNIQYF. The CDR3 DNA follows: TGCAGCGTTGCCGTGACTTCGGCCAAAAACATTCAGTACTTC. The chain joins TRBV29-1 to TRBJ2-4; no clear D. CDR1 and CDR2 from the germline V gene are SQVTM and ANQGSEA. This CDR3 spans 14 amino acids. Trimming took 4 bases from V and 1 from J, leaving 11 bases between them.

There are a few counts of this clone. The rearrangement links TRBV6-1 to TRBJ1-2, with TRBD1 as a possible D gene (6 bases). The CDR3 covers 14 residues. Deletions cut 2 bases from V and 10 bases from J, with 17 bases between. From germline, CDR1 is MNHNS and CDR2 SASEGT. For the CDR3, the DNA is TGTGCCAGCAGTGAATACAGGGTTGAGGCCGCCTACACCTTC. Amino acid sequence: CASSEYRVEAAYTF.

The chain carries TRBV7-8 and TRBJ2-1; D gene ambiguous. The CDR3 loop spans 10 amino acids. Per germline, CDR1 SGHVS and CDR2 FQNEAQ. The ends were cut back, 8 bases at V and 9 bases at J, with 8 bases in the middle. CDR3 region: CASVKAEQFF. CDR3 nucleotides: TGTGCCAGCGTGAAAGCTGAGCAGTTCTTC.

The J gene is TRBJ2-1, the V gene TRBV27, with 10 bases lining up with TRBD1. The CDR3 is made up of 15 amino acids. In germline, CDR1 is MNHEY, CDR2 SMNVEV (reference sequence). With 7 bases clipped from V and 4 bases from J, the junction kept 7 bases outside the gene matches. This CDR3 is CASNPGTGEYNEQFF. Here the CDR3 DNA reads TGTGCCAGCAACCCCGGGACAGGGGAATACAATGAGCAGTTCTTC.

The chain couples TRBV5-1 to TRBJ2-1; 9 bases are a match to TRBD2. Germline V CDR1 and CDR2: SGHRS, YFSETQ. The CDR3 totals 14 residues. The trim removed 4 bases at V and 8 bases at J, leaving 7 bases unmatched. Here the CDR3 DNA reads TGCGCCAGCAGCCCCGGGACTAGCCCCCATGAGCAGTTCTTC. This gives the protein CASSPGTSPHEQFF.

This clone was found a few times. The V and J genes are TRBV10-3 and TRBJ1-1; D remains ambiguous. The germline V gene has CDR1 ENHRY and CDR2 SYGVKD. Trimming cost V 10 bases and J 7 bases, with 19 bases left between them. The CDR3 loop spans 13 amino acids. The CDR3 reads CATREFGKGEAFF. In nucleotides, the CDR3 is TGTGCCACCCGGGAGTTTGGGAAGGGTGAAGCTTTCTTT.

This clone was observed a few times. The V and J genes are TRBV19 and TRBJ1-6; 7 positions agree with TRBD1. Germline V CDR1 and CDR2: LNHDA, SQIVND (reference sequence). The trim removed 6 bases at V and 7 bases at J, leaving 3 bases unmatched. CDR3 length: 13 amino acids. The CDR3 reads CASRGTVNSPLHF. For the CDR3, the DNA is TGTGCCAGTAGGGGGACAGTAAATTCACCCCTCCACTTT. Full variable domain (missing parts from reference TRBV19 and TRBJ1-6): DGGITQSPKYLFRKEGQNVTLSCEQNLNHDAMYWYRQDPGQGLRLIYYSQIVNDFQKGDIAEGYSVSREKKESFPLTVTSAQKNPTAFYLCASRGTVNSPLHFGNGTRLTVT.

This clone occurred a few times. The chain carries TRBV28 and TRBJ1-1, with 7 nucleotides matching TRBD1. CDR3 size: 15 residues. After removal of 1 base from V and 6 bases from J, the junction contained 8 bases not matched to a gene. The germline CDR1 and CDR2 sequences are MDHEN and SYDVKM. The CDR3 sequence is CASSLFDRDSAEAFF. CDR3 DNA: TGTGCCAGCAGTTTATTTGACAGGGATTCGGCTGAAGCTTTCTTT.

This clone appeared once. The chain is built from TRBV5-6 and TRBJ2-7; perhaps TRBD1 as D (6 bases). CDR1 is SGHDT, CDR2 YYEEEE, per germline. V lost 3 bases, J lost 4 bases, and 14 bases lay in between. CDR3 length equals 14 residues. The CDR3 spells CASSSTGMGYEQYF. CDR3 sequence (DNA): TGTGCCAGCAGCTCTACAGGGATGGGATACGAGCAGTACTTC.

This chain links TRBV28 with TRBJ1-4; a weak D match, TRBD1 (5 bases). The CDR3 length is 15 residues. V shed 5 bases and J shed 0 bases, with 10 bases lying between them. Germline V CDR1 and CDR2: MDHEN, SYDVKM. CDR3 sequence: CASSLPGATNEKLFF. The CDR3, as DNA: TGTGCCAGCAGTCTCCCGGGGGCAACTAATGAAAAACTGTTTTTT.

DNA for the CDR3: TGTGCCACCTCGACAGGGGAAACTGAGAACACTGAAGCTTTCTTT. Protein: CATSTGETENTEAFF. The chain joins TRBV11-3 to TRBJ1-1, with TRBD1 matching over 8 bases. Unmatched junction bases numbered 11, after V lost 10 bases and J lost 1 base. The CDR3 covers 15 residues. Germline CDR1 and CDR2: SGHNT and YENEEA.

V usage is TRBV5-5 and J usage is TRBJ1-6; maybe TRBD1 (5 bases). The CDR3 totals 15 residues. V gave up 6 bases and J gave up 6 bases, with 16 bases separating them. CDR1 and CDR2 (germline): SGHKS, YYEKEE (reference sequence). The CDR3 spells CASNQGALGNSPLHF. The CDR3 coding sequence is TGTGCCAGCAACCAAGGGGCATTGGGTAATTCACCCCTCCACTTT.

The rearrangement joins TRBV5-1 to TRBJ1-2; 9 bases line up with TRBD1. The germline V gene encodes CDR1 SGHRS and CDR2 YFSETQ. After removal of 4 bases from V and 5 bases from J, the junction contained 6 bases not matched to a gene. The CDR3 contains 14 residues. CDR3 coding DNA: TGCGCCAGCAGCGTGGGACAGGGAGGGTATGGCTACACCTTC. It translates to CASSVGQGGYGYTF.

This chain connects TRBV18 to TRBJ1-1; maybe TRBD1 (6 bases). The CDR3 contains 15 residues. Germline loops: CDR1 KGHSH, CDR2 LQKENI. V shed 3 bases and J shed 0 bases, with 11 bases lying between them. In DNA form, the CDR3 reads TGTGCCAGCTCACCTGGACAGATTTTGAACACTGAAGCTTTCTTT. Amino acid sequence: CASSPGQILNTEAFF.

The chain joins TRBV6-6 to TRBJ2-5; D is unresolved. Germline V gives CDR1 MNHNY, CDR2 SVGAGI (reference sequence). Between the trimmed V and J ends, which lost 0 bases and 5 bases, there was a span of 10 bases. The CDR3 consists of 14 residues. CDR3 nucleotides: TGTGCCAGCAGTTACTCGATCATTTCCGAGACCCAGTACTTC. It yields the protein CASSYSIISETQYF.

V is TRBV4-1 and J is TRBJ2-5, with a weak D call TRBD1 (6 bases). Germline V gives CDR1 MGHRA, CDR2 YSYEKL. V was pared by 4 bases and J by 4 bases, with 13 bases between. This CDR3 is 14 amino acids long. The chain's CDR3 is CASSLTQGSETQYF. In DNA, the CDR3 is TGCGCCAGCAGCCTAACACAGGGTTCAGAGACCCAGTACTTC.